The present entry profiles one T cell receptor beta chain with its context. Antigen unknown. Clones were read by immunoSEQ multiplex PCR, and TCRdb kept only the in-frame ones, dropping some. The table has about 85,000 clones, approximately 90% seen once. Trimming took off 5 bases at V and 3 bases at J, with 16 bases between the two ends. The CDR3 totals 15 residues. The V gene's germline CDR1 is SNHLY and CDR2 FYNNEI. This entry belongs to a study of graft-versus-host responses after intestinal transplantation. Study observations and caveats: GvH clones surfaced in recipient marrow, some emerging earlier in ileum or blood.

This receptor was identified in a human donor who was the organ donor for an intestinal transplant. V is TRBV2 and J is TRBJ1-1; no clear D gene. This material consisted of unstimulated CD8+ T cells sorted from spleen or lymph node cells, taken before transplant. The CDR3: CASSSRVFPDTEAFF. DNA of the CDR3: TGTGCCAGCAGTTCCCGGGTCTTTCCCGACACTGAAGCTTTCTTT. Looking up the rest from reference TRBV2 and TRBJ1-1 gives the full variable domain: EPEVTQTPSHQVTQMGQEVILRCVPISNHLYFYWYRQILGQKVEFLVSFYNNEISEKSEIFDDQFSVERPDGSNFTLKIRSTKLEDSAMYFCASSSRVFPDTEAFFGQGTRLTVV.